This T cell receptor beta chain originates from a study of blood T cell repertoires in COVID-19. In the study overall: T cells, B-cell-depleted T cells, or PBMCs provided the cDNA or gDNA that served as material.

This clone was found once. V lost 8 bases, J lost 0 bases, and 9 bases stayed unmatched. The CDR3 sequence is 15 residues long. Germline values: CDR1 MNHEY, CDR2 SVGAGI. Generated by immunoSEQ multiplex PCR, the TCRdb table keeps only in-frame clones and is missing some. Of about 330,000 clones listed, roughly 89% were seen once; the top ten hold around 10%. This TCR was recovered from a young man with COVID-19, enrolled during active disease. The sample comprised peripheral blood. V usage is TRBV6-5 and J usage is TRBJ1-2; TRBD1 matches at 7 bases. CDR3: CASLGVGGSNYGYTF. CDR3 coding DNA: TGTGCCAGCCTTGGGGTAGGGGGCTCTAACTATGGCTACACCTTC.